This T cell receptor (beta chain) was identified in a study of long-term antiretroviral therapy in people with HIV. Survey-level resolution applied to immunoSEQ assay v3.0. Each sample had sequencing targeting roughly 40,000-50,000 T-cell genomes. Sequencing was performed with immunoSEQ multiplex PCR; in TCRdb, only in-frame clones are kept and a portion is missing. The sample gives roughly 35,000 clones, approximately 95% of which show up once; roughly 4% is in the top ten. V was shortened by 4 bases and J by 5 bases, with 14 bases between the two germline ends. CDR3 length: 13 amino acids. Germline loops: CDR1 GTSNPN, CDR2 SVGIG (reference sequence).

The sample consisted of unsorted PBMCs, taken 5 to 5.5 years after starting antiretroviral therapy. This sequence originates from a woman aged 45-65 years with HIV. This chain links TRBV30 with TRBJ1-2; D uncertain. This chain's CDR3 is CAWIPSSLYGYTF. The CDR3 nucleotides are TGTGCCTGGATTCCCTCCTCTCTATATGGCTACACCTTC.